The 11 T cell receptor beta chains listed next were all sequenced from one sample in a study of T-cell memory formation after mild COVID-19. TCRdb re-analysed the 5' RACE reads in MiXCR, keeping a single row per CDR3 protein. The sample holds 80,000 to 95,000 distinct CDR3 sequences; about 23% are singletons and the top ten take under 45%. The source material was PBMCs or a T cell subset sorted from them (not recorded which). The source of these receptors is a man younger than 30 who had mild COVID-19 (a few samples of this study predate the infection). Cell type and time point are not known.

The rearrangement joins TRBV5-1 to TRBJ1-4; D is unclear. The CDR3 covers 15 residues. Between the trimmed V and J ends, which lost 0 bases and 5 bases, there was a span of 11 bases. Per germline, CDR1 SGHRS and CDR2 YFSETQ. Here the CDR3 reads CASSLGSVDNEKLFF. In DNA form, the CDR3 reads TGCGCCAGCAGCTTGGGGTCAGTCGACAATGAAAAACTGTTTTTT.

This chain joins TRBV20-1 and TRBJ1-5; D ambiguous. CDR3 length equals 14 residues. The germline CDR1 and CDR2 sequences are DFQATT and SNEGSKA (reference sequence). V was trimmed by 3 bases and J by 3 bases, leaving 12 bases between them. CDR3: CSARVRGLNQPQHF. The CDR3 DNA reads as TGCAGTGCTAGGGTCCGCGGGCTCAATCAGCCCCAGCATTTT.

The J gene is TRBJ1-6, the V gene TRBV6-6; no clear D gene. In germline, CDR1 is MNHNY, CDR2 SVGAGI (reference sequence). V was pared by 8 bases and J by 4 bases, with 9 bases between. The CDR3 has 13 residues. Written as DNA, the CDR3 is TGTGCCAGCCGGTCGGGGTATAATTCACCCCTCCACTTT. Protein: CASRSGYNSPLHF.

This clonotype was observed many times. The V call is TRBV7-9, the J call TRBJ2-1; D is unresolved. The CDR3 sequence is 16 residues long. The germline V and J ends were trimmed by 3 bases and 5 bases, with 17 bases remaining between them. CDR1 is SEHNR and CDR2 is FQNEAQ in the germline V gene (reference sequence). The CDR3 sequence: CASSFYRSSSHNEQFF. CDR3 nucleotides: TGTGCCAGCAGCTTCTACCGGAGTAGTTCCCACAATGAGCAGTTCTTC.

This clonotype was recorded at least ten times. The genes are TRBV4-1 and TRBJ2-6; 7 nucleotides agree with TRBD2. The CDR3 totals 15 residues. Germline trimming cut 1 base from V and 9 bases from J; bases unmatched to any gene: 6. Germline CDR1 reads MGHRA; CDR2 reads YSYEKL. The CDR3 region is CASSQGIREVNVLTF. CDR3 coding DNA: TGCGCCAGCAGCCAAGGGATACGGGAGGTCAACGTCCTGACTTTC.

The chain couples TRBV7-9 to TRBJ2-1; D unresolved. V lost 5 bases, J lost 9 bases, and 14 bases lay in between. From germline, CDR1 is SEHNR and CDR2 FQNEAQ (reference sequence). This CDR3 spans 13 amino acids. Here the CDR3 DNA reads TGTGCCAGCAGCATCCCGGAGACCGGTGAGCAGTTCTTC. This encodes CASSIPETGEQFF.

This clonotype has a handful of counts. The chain joins TRBV6-2 or TRBV6-3 to TRBJ1-1; tentatively, D is TRBD1 (6 bases). Germline V gives CDR1 MNHEY, CDR2 SVGEGT. This CDR3 comprises 13 residues. The V end lost 2 bases, the J end lost 5 bases, and 9 bases lay between the germline ends. The CDR3 loop reads CASSYRGETEAFF. The CDR3 DNA sequence: TGTGCCAGCAGTTACAGGGGGGAAACTGAAGCTTTCTTT.

J is TRBJ2-1 and V is TRBV6-2 or TRBV6-3; 9 nucleotides line up with TRBD2. The CDR3 covers 17 residues. Germline CDR1 and CDR2: MNHEY and SVGEGT. The ends lost 2 bases at V and 7 bases at J; junction bases unmatched: 12. The CDR3 bases are TGTGCCAGCAGTTACGTTAGGGCGGGGGGGCCCGGTAATGAGCAGTTCTTC. It yields the protein CASSYVRAGGPGNEQFF.

This clonotype was recorded a few times. The V gene is TRBV28, the J gene TRBJ2-7, with 9 positions matching TRBD2. Germline CDR1 reads MDHEN; CDR2 reads SYDVKM. This CDR3 contains 15 residues. The V and J ends lost 5 bases and 1 base, in that order; junction bases with no gene match: 6. The CDR3 loop reads CASSPRSGRSYEQYV. The DNA for the CDR3 is TGTGCCAGCAGTCCTAGGAGCGGGAGGTCCTACGAGCAGTACGTC.

The chain uses TRBV5-1 and TRBJ2-7, with 13 bases aligning to TRBD2. This CDR3 spans 15 amino acids. V lost 4 bases and J lost 2; bases outside the gene matches: 3. CDR1 SGHRS and CDR2 YFSETQ come from the germline V gene. CDR3 in amino acids: CASSVTSGGAYEQYF. The CDR3 DNA sequence: TGCGCCAGCAGCGTTACTAGCGGGGGGGCCTACGAGCAGTACTTC.

This sequence joins TRBV29-1 and TRBJ2-7; unclear D gene. Germline-derived CDR1 and CDR2 are SQVTM and ANQGSEA. The CDR3 is 13 amino acids. The V end lost 5 bases, the J end lost 0 bases, and 11 bases lay between the germline ends. This CDR3 is CSVKNTRSYEQYF. The CDR3 DNA reads as TGCAGCGTTAAAAATACGCGCTCCTACGAGCAGTACTTC.